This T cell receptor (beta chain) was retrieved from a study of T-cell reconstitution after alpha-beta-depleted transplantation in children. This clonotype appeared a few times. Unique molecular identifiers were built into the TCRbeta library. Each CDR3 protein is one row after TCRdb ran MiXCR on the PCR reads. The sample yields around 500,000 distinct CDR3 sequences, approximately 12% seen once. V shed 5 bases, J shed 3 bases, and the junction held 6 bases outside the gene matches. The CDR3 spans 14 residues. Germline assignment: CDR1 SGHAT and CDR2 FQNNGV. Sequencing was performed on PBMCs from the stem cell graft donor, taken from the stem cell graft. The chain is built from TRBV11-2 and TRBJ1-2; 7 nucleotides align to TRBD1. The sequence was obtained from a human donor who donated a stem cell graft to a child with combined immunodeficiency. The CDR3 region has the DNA TGTGCCAGCAGCCTACAGGGGAACCACTATGGCTACACCTTC. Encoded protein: CASSLQGNHYGYTF.